This TCR beta chain came from a study of T-cell reconstitution after alpha-beta-depleted transplantation in children. General study results and limits: After transplant, at about two months, alpha-beta T cells were reportedly derived from several hundred expanded graft clones.

CDR1 is SGHKS, CDR2 YYEKEE, per germline (reference sequence). This CDR3 spans 14 amino acids. Trimming pared 1 base from V and 8 bases from J, leaving 12 bases between. Library preparation (for TCRbeta) was performed with unique molecular identifiers. From the PCR reads, TCRdb called clonotypes with MiXCR, one entry per CDR3 protein. Seen here are about 980,000 distinct CDR3 sequences, around 30% observed once, and the top ten hold 28%. Comment on this clonotype: The antigen is not known.

This clonotype was sampled from a boy less than two years old who had a stem cell transplant for SCID, so the T cells may come from the graft donor. The specimen comprised PBMCs, mostly from graft donor cells, sampled 360 days after TCRalphabeta/CD19-depleted stem cell transplant. J is TRBJ1-4 and V is TRBV5-5, with D maybe TRBD1 (5 bases). Here the CDR3 reads CASSLRARDEKLFF. In DNA form, the CDR3 reads TGTGCCAGCAGCTTGCGCGCCCGGGACGAAAAACTGTTTTTT.